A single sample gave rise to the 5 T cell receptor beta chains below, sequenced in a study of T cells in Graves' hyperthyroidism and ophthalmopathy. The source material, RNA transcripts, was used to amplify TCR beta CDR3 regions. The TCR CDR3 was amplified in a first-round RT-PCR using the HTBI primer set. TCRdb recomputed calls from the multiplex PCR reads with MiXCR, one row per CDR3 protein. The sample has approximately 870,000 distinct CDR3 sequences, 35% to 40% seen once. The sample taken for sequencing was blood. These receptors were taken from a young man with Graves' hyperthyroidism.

CDR3 sequence (DNA): TGCGCCAGCAGCCAGGGGGCGGGACCAAACACCGGGGAGCTGTTTTTT. Its protein product is CASSQGAGPNTGELFF. The chain employs TRBV4-1 and TRBJ2-2, with D perhaps assigned TRBD1 or TRBD2 (6 bases each). Germline V gene sequence: CDR1 MGHRA, CDR2 YSYEKL. The ends were cut back, 3 bases at V and 2 bases at J, with 13 bases in the middle. The CDR3 is made up of 16 amino acids.

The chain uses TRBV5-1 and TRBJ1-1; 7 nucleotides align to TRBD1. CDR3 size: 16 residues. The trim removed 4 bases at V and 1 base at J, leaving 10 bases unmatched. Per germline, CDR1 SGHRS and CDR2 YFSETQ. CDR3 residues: CASSNRDSTGNTEAFF. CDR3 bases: TGCGCCAGCAGCAACAGGGACAGTACCGGGAACACTGAAGCTTTCTTT.

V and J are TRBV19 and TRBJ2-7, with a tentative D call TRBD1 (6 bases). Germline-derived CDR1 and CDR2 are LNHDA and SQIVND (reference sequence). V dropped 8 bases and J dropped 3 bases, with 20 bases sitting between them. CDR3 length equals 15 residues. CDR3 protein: CASSSPSGQIYEQYF. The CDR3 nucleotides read TGTGCCAGTTCCTCCCCCTCCGGACAGATCTACGAGCAGTACTTC.

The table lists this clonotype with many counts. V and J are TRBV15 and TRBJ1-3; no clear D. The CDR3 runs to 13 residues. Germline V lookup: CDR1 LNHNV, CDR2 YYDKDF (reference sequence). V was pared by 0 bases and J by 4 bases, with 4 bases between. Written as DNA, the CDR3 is TGTGCCACCAGCAGAGATGCGGGAAACACCATATATTTT. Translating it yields CATSRDAGNTIYF.

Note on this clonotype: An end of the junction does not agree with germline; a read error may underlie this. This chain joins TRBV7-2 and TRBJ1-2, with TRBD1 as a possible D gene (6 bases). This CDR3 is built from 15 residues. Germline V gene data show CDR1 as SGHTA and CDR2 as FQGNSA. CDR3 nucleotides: TGCGCCAGCAGCCACGAACGCAGGGGAGGCTATGGCTACACCTTC. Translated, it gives CASSHERRGGYGYTF.